The clone carrying this T cell receptor (beta chain) showed up just a few times. Its antigen remains unknown. Researchers took lesional scalp punch biopsies and peripheral blood from people who were alopecia areata patients. The data derive from a study of CD8+ T cells in alopecia areata. Study-level background: Dosing spanned 6 to 18 months on tofacitinib, then 6 months off drug.

It was cDNA, reverse transcribed from extracted RNA, that served as the sequencing template. Repertoires were generated with immunoSEQ multiplex PCR, while TCRdb's copy carries only in-frame clones and drops some. The repertoire holds about 20,000 clones, with around 66% as singletons. Germline CDR1 reads MNHNS; CDR2 reads SASEGT. V gave up 7 bases and J gave up 3 bases, with 7 bases separating them. The CDR3 runs 11 residues. Study-level points and caveats: Higher clonality and more expanded CD8+ clones appeared in lesional than normal scalp. Scalp samples also yield sequences of resident alphabeta T cells from normal skin.

This material consisted of skin, taken at week 0. This clonotype was sampled from a human donor with alopecia areata. The chain is built from TRBV6-1 and TRBJ2-7, with D unresolved. DNA for the CDR3: TGTGCCAGCAACACGGACTACGAGCAGTACTTC. Residues: CASNTDYEQYF.